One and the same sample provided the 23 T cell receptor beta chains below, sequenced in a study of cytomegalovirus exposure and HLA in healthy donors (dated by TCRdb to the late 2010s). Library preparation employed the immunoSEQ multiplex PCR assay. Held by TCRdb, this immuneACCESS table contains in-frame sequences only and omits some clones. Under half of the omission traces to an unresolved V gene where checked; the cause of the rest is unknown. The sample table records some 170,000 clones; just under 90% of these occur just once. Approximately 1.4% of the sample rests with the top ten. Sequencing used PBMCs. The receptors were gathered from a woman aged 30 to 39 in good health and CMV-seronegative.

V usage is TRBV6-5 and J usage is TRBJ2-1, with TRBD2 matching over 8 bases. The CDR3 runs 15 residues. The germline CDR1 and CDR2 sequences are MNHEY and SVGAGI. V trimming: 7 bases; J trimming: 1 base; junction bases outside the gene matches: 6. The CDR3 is CASNPTSGSYNEQFF. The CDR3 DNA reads TGTGCCAGCAACCCAACTAGCGGATCCTACAATGAGCAGTTCTTC.

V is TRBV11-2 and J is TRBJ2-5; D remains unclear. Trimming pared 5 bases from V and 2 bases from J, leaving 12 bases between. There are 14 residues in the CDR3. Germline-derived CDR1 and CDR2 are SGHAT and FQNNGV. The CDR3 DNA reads TGTGCCAGCAGCCCCACAGAAGATCAAGAGACCCAGTACTTC. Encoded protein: CASSPTEDQETQYF.

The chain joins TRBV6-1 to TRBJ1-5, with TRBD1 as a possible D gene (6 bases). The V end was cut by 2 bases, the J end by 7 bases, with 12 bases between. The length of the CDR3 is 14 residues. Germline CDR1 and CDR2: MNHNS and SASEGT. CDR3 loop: CASSELGRGQPQHF. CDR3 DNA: TGTGCCAGCAGTGAACTTGGGAGGGGGCAGCCCCAGCATTTT.

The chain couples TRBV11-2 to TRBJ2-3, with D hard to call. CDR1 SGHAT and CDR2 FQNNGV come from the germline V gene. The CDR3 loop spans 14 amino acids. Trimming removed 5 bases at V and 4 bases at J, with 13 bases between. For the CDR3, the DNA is TGTGCCAGCAGCCCTAGGATTAGTTCAGATACGCAGTATTTT. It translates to CASSPRISSDTQYF. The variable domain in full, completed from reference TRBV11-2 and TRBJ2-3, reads EAGVAQSPRYKIIEKRQSVAFWCNPISGHATLYWYQQILGQGPKLLIQFQNNGVVDDSQLPKDRFSAERLKGVDSTLKIQPAKLEDSAVYLCASSPRISSDTQYFGPGTRLTVL.

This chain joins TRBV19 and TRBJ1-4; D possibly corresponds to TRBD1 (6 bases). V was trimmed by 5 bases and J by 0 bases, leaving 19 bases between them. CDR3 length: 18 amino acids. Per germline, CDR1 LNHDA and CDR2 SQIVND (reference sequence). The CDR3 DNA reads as TGTGCCAGTAGTTCAGGGGTCGCCACATCCACAACTAATGAAAAACTGTTTTTT. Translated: CASSSGVATSTTNEKLFF.

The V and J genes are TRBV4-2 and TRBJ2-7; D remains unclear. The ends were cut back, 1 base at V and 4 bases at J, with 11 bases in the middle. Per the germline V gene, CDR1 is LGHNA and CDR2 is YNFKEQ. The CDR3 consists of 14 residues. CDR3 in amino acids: CASSQGNSLYEQYF. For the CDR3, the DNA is TGTGCCAGCAGCCAAGGTAACAGTCTTTACGAGCAGTACTTC.

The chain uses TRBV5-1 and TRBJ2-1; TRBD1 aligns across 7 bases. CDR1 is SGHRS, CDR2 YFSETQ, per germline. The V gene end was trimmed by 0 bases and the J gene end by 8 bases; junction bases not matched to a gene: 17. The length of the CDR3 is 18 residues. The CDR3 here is CASSLEVGVGGANYEQFF. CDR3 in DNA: TGCGCCAGCAGCTTGGAGGTTGGCGTAGGGGGCGCAAACTATGAGCAGTTCTTC.

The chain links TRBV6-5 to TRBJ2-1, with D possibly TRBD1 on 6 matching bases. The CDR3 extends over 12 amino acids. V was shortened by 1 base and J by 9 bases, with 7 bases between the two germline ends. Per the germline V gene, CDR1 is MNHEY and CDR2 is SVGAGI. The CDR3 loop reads CASSYLGGEQFF. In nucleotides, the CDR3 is TGTGCCAGCAGTTACTTAGGGGGTGAGCAGTTCTTC.

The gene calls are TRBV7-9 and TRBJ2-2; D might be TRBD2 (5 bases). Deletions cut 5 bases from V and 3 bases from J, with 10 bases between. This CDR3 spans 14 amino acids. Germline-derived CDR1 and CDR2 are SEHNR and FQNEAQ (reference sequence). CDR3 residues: CASSPREDTGELFF. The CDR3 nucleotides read TGTGCCAGCAGCCCCCGGGAAGACACCGGGGAGCTGTTTTTT.

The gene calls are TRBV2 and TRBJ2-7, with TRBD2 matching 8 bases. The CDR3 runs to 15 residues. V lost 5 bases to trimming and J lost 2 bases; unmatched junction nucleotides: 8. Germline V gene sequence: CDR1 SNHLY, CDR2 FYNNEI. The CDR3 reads CASSLFGGETYEQYF. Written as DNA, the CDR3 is TGTGCCAGCAGTTTATTCGGGGGGGAAACCTACGAGCAGTACTTC.

The CDR3 here is CASSSPDRVETEQFF. The CDR3 coding sequence is TGCGCCAGCAGCTCCCCGGACAGGGTTGAGACTGAGCAGTTCTTC. This sequence joins TRBV5-1 and TRBJ2-1, with 8 bases fitting TRBD1. The V segment lost 3 bases and the J segment 9 bases; nucleotides outside the gene matches: 11. Per germline, CDR1 SGHRS and CDR2 YFSETQ. This CDR3 has 15 amino acids. The entire variable domain, with the rest obtained from reference TRBV5-1 and TRBJ2-1, is as follows: KAGVTQTPRYLIKTRGQQVTLSCSPISGHRSVSWYQQTPGQGLQFLFEYFSETQRNKGNFPGRFSGRQFSNSRSEMNVSTLELGDSALYLCASSSPDRVETEQFFGPGTRLTVL.

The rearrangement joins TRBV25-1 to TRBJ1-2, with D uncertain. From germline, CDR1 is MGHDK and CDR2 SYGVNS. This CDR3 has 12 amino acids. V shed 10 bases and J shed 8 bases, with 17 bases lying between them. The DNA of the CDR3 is TGTGCCACCGGCACTGGCTTCGGGGGCTACACCTTC. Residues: CATGTGFGGYTF.

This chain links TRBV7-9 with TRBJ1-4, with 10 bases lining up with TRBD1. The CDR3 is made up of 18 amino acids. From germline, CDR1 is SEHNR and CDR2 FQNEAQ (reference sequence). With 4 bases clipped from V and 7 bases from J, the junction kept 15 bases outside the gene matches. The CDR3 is CASSSSGTGATFGEKLFF. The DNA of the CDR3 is TGTGCCAGCAGCTCATCCGGGACAGGGGCCACGTTTGGTGAAAAACTGTTTTTT.

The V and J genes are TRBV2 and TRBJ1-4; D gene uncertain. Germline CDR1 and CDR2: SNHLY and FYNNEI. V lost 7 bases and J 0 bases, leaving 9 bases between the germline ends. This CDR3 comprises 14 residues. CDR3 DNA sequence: TGTGCCAGCAAACGACAAGCAACTAATGAAAAACTGTTTTTT. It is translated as CASKRQATNEKLFF.

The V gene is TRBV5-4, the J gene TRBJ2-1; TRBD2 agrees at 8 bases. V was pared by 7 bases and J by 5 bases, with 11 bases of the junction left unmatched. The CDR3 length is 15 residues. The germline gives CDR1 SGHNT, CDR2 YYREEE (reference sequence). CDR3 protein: CASSGRGGLDNEQFF. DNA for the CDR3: TGTGCCAGCTCCGGCCGGGGGGGCCTGGACAATGAGCAGTTCTTC.

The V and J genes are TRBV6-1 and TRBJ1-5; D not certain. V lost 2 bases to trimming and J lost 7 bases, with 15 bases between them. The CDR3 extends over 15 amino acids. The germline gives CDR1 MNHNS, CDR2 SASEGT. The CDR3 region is CASSEFGEGGQPQHF. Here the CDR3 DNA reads TGTGCCAGCAGTGAATTCGGGGAGGGTGGGCAGCCCCAGCATTTT.

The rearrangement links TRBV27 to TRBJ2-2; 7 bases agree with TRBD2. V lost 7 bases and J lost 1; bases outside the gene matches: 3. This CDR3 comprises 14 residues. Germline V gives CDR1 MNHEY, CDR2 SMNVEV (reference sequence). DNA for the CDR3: TGTGCCAGCAATTGGGGGGGGAACACCGGGGAGCTGTTTTTT. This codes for CASNWGGNTGELFF.

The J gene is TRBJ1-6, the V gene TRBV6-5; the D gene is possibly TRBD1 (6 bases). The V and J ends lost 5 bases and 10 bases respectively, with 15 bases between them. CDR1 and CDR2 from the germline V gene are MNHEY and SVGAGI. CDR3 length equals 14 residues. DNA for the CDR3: TGTGCCAGCAGTAGACAGGCCAAGGACTCACCCCTCCACTTT. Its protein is CASSRQAKDSPLHF.

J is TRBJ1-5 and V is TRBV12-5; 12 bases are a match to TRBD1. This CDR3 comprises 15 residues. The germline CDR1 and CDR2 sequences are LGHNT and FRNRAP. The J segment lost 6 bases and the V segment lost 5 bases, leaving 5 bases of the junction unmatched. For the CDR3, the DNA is TGTGCTAGTGGTCCGGGACAGGGGGCTATTCAGCCCCAGCATTTT. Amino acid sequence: CASGPGQGAIQPQHF.

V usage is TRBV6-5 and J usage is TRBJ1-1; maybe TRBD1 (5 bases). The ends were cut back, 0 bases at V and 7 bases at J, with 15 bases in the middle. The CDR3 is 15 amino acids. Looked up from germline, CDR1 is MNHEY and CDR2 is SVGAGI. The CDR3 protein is CASSYSIATVSEAFF. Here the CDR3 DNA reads TGTGCCAGCAGTTACTCGATTGCGACAGTAAGTGAAGCTTTCTTT.

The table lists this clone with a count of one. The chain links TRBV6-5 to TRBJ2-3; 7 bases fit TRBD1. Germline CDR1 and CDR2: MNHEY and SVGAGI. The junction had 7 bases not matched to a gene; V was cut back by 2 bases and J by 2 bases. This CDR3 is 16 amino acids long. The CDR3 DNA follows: TGTGCCAGCAGTTACCTTACCAGGGGGTCCACAGATACGCAGTATTTT. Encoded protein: CASSYLTRGSTDTQYF.

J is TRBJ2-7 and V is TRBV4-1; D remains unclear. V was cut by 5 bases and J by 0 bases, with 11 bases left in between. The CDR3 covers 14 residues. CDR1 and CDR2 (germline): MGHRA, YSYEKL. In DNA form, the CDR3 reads TGCGCCAGCAGCGACGGGTTGAGCTCCTACGAGCAGTACTTC. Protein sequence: CASSDGLSSYEQYF.

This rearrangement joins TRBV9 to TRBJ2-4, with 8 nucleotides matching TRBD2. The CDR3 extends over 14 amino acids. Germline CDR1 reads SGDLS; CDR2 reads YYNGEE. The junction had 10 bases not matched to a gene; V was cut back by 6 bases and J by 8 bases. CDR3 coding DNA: TGTGCCAGCACCTCGGGAGGGGCCTTAGACATTCAGTACTTC. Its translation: CASTSGGALDIQYF. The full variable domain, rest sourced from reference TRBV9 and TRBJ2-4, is DSGVTQTPKHLITATGQRVTLRCSPRSGDLSVYWYQQSLDQGLQFLIQYYNGEERAKGNILERFSAQQFPDLHSELNLSSLELGDSALYFCASTSGGALDIQYFGAGTRLSVL.